This TCR beta chain came from a study of T cells in narcolepsy. Findings of the study overall: Blood of same and different patients, but not healthy controls, reportedly held recurring autoreactive clonotypes. HCRT-specific and TRIB2-specific autoreactive clonotypes appeared among same-patient CSF and blood CD4+ clonotypes.

This CDR3 has 17 residues. With 4 bases clipped from V and 0 bases from J, the junction kept 11 bases outside the gene matches. Germline assignment: CDR1 SGHNT and CDR2 YYREEE (reference sequence). On this clone itself: What it recognizes is unknown.

Clones were read by immunoSEQ multiplex PCR, and TCRdb kept only the in-frame ones, dropping some. The sample lists tens of thousands of clones, roughly 80% occurring once. This chain links TRBV5-4 with TRBJ2-3; 7 nucleotides align to TRBD1. The sample was memory (CD45RA-) CD4+ T cells from blood. The receptor comes from a human donor in good health. In DNA form, the CDR3 reads TGTGCCAGCAGCCCCCCCCGACAGGGAAGAAGCACAGATACGCAGTATTTT. Protein sequence: CASSPPRQGRSTDTQYF.